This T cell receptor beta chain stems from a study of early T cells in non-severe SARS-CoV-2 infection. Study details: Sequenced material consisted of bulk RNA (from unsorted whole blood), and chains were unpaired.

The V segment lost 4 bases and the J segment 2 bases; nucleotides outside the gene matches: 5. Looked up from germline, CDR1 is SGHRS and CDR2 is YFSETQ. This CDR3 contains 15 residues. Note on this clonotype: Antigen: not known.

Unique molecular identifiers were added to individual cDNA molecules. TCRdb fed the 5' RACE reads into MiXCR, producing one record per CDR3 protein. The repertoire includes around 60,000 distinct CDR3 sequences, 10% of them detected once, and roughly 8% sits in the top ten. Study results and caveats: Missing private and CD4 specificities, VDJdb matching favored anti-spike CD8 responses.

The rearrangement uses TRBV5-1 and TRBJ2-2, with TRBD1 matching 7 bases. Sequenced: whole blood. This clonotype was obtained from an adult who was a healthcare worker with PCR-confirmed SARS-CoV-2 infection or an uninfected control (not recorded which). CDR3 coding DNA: TGCGCCAGCAGCCCCAGACAGGGAAACACCGGGGAGCTGTTTTTT. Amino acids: CASSPRQGNTGELFF.